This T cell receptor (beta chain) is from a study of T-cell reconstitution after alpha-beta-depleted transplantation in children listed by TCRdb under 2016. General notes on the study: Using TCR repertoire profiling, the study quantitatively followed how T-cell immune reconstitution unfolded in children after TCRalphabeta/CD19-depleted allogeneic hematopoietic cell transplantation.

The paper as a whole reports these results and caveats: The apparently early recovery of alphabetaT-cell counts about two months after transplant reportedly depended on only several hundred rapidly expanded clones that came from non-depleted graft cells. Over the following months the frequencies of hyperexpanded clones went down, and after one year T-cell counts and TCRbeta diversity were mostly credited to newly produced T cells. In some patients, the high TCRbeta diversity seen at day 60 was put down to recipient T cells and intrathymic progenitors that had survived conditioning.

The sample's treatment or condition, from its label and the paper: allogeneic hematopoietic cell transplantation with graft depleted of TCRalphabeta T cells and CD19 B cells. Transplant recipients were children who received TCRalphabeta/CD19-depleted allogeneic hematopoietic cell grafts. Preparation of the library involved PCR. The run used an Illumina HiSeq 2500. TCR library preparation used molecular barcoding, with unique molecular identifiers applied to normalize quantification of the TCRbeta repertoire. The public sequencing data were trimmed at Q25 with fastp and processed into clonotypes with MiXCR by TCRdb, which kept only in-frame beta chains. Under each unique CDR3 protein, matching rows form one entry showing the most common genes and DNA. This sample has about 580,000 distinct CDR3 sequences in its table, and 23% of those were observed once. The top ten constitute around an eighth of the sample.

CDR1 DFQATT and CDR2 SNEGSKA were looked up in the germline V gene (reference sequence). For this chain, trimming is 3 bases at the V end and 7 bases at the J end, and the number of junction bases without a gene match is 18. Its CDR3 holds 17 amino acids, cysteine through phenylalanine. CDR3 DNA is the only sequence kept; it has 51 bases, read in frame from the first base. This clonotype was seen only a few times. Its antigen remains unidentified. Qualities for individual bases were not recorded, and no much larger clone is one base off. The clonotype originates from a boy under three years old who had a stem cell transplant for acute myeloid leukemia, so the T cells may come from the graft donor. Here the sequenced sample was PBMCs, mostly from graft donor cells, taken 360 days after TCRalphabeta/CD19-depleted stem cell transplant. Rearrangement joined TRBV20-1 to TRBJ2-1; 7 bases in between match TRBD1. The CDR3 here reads CSARPWGQGPRGNEQFF. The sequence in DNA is TGCAGTGCTAGGCCCTGGGGTCAGGGACCCAGGGGGAATGAGCAGTTCTTC.